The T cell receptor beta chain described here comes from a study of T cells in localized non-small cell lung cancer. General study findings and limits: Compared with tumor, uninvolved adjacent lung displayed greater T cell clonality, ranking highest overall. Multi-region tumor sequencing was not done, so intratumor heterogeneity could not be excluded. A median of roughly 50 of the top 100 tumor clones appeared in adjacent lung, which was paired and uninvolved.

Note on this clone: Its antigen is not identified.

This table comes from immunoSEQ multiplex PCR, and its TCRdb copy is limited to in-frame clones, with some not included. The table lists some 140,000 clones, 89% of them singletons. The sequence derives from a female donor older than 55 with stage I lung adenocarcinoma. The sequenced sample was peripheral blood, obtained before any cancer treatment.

CDR3 in DNA: TGCGCCAGCCGTTTAGGAAACACTGAAGCTTTCTTT. Protein product: CASRLGNTEAFF. The chain recombines TRBV5-1 with TRBJ1-1; unclear D gene. The V gene's germline CDR1 is SGHRS and CDR2 YFSETQ. Trimming stripped 7 bases from V and 2 bases from J, with 9 bases between. CDR3 length: 12 amino acids.